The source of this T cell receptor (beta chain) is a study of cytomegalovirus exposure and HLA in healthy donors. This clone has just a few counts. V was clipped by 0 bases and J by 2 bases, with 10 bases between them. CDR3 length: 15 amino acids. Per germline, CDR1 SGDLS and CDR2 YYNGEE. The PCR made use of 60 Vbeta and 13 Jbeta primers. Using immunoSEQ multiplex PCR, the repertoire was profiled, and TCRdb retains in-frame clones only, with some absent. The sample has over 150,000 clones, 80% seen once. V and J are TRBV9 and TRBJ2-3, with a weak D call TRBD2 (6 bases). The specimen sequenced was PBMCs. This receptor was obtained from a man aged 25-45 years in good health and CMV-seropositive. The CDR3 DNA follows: TGTGCCAGCAGCGTAGTGGCGGGGTACACAGATACGCAGTATTTT. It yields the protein CASSVVAGYTDTQYF. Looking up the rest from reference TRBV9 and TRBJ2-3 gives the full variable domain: DSGVTQTPKHLITATGQRVTLRCSPRSGDLSVYWYQQSLDQGLQFLIQYYNGEERAKGNILERFSAQQFPDLHSELNLSSLELGDSALYFCASSVVAGYTDTQYFGPGTRLTVL.